The clone carrying this T cell receptor (beta chain) appeared many times. The antigen remains unidentified. Two oligonucleotides, mixed equimolar, formed the beta constant-region primer covering TRBC1 and TRBC2. Ligated cDNA was amplified by four rounds of PCR with nested alpha and beta constant-region primers and SP2. TCRdb used MiXCR to reprocess the UMI-ligation and nested PCR reads, holding one entry per CDR3 protein. This sample has tens of thousands of distinct CDR3 sequences, with 9% found just once. The data belong to a study of naive and memory T cell subsets. Study-level findings and limits: Gini index rose across naive, CM, EM and EMRA in CD4 and CD8.

Looked up from germline, CDR1 is LNHNV and CDR2 is YYDKDF (reference sequence). Trimming removed 4 bases at V and 4 bases at J, with 21 bases between. This CDR3 region has 17 residues. Material for sequencing was naive CD8+ T cells from blood. The chain joins TRBV15 to TRBJ2-3; possibly TRBD1 for D (6 bases). This TCR derives from a human donor in good health. For the CDR3, the DNA is TGTGCCACCAGCACCTTCTTGGCAGGGGCGTCCTCAGATACGCAGTATTTT. Its protein is CATSTFLAGASSDTQYF.